The 26 T cell receptor beta chains below come from one sample, sequenced in a study of T cells in Graves' hyperthyroidism and ophthalmopathy. Regions amplified from RNA transcripts were the TCR beta CDR3 regions. The study used the HTBI primer set for a first-round RT-PCR of the TCR CDR3. Each CDR3 protein is one row after TCRdb ran MiXCR on the multiplex PCR reads. The sample records a few hundred thousand distinct CDR3 sequences, approximately 14% being singletons. Material for sequencing was blood. These receptors all stem from a woman between 18 and 29 years old with Graves' hyperthyroidism.

There are a few counts of this clonotype. V gene TRBV30 combines with J gene TRBJ2-3; tentatively, D is TRBD1 (6 bases). Trimming removed 5 bases from V and 11 bases from J, with 14 bases in between. The germline CDR1 and CDR2 sequences are GTSNPN and SVGIG (reference sequence). This CDR3 has 11 amino acids. The CDR3 loop reads CAWGGPWGQYF. CDR3 in DNA: TGTGCCTGGGGGGGCCCTTGGGGGCAGTATTTT.

V is TRBV5-1 and J is TRBJ1-2; D call uncertain. The CDR3 has 12 amino acids. V lost 0 bases, J lost 8 bases, and 8 bases lay in between. Germline V gives CDR1 SGHRS, CDR2 YFSETQ. CDR3 sequence reads: CASSLERIGYTF. In DNA, the CDR3 is TGCGCCAGCAGCTTGGAGCGTATAGGCTACACCTTC.

This clonotype was picked up many times. The rearrangement joins TRBV25-1 to TRBJ1-1; D possibly corresponds to TRBD1 (6 bases). Germline V gene data show CDR1 as MGHDK and CDR2 as SYGVNS. The CDR3 loop spans 16 amino acids. Deletions cut 3 bases from V and 2 bases from J, with 16 bases between. The CDR3 here is CASSDNGLGANTEAFF. The CDR3 nucleotides read TGTGCCAGCAGTGACAACGGGTTGGGGGCAAACACTGAAGCTTTCTTT.

The J gene is TRBJ1-3, the V gene TRBV3-1; a possible D gene is TRBD1 (5 bases). Germline assignment: CDR1 LGHDT and CDR2 YNNKEL (reference sequence). The CDR3 has 16 residues. V lost 0 bases and J lost 2, with 11 bases in between. The CDR3 bases are TGTGCCAGCAGCCAAGAGGGGCCCCTCACTGGAAACACCATATATTTT. Translating it yields CASSQEGPLTGNTIYF. The whole variable domain, filled in from reference TRBV3-1 and TRBJ1-3, reads DTAVSQTPKYLVTQMGNDKSIKCEQNLGHDTMYWYKQDSKKFLKIMFSYNNKELIINETVPNRFSPKSPDKAHLNLHINSLELGDSAVYFCASSQEGPLTGNTIYFGEGSWLTVV.

This clonotype was picked up many times. The V call is TRBV3-1, the J call TRBJ1-6; D uncertain. Trimming shortened V by 2 bases and J by 6 bases, and 5 bases separated the two germline ends. Germline assignment: CDR1 LGHDT and CDR2 YNNKEL (reference sequence). The CDR3 contains 13 residues. The CDR3 DNA reads as TGTGCCAGCAGCCAAATGGGTAATTCACCCCTCCACTTT. Its protein product is CASSQMGNSPLHF.

The table lists this clonotype with a few counts. J is TRBJ2-7 and V is TRBV6-1, with TRBD1 identical over 7 bases. The CDR3 runs 13 residues. The germline V gene encodes CDR1 MNHNS and CDR2 SASEGT. Trimming cost V 7 bases and J 2 bases; bases outside gene matches: 5. The CDR3 DNA reads TGTGCCAGCACCAGGGACAGAACCTACGAGCAGTACGTC. It translates to CASTRDRTYEQYV.

With regard to this clonotype: Being one base from a much bigger clone, this may be a read error. The chain links TRBV19 to TRBJ1-1; D is perhaps TRBD1 (6 bases). Trimming cost V 5 bases and J 1 base, with 20 bases left between them. The germline V gene has CDR1 LNHDA and CDR2 SQIVND (reference sequence). CDR3 length: 17 amino acids. CDR3 amino acids: CASSPTGTPYPNTEAFF. CDR3 coding DNA: TGTGCCAGTAGTCCGACCGGGACACCCTATCCGAACACTGAAGCTTTCTTT.

Concerning this clonotype itself: This may be a read error, as it is one base from a much larger clone. The V call is TRBV19, the J call TRBJ1-4; possible D gene TRBD1, 5 bases. CDR1 and CDR2 from the germline V gene are LNHDA and SQIVND (reference sequence). There are 16 residues in the CDR3. The CDR3 loop is CGSSPRDPATNEKLFF. The CDR3 DNA follows: TGTGGCAGTAGTCCGCGGGACCCAGCAACTAATGAAAAACTGTTTTTT.

This clonotype was seen repeatedly, ten times or more. This rearrangement joins TRBV2 to TRBJ1-5, with D tentatively TRBD1 (6 bases). Germline CDR1 is SNHLY and CDR2 is FYNNEI. V lost 3 bases, J lost 5 bases, and 14 bases lay in between. This CDR3 has 15 amino acids. CDR3 nucleotide sequence: TGTGCCAGCAGTGACTGGGGGGCCGTTGATCAGCCCCAGCATTTT. Translating it yields CASSDWGAVDQPQHF.

At least ten counts were recorded for this clonotype. V usage is TRBV28 and J usage is TRBJ2-7; possible D gene TRBD2, 5 bases. V lost 4 bases and J lost 7, with 17 bases in between. The CDR3 contains 14 residues. Germline V gene lookup returns CDR1 MDHEN and CDR2 SYDVKM. The CDR3 coding sequence is TGTGCCAGCAGTTCTAGCCCGGTGGAAGGGGAGCAGTACTTC. It translates to CASSSSPVEGEQYF. The entire variable domain, with the rest obtained from reference TRBV28 and TRBJ2-7, is as follows: DVKVTQSSRYLVKRTGEKVFLECVQDMDHENMFWYRQDPGLGLRLIYFSYDVKMKEKGDIPEGYSVSREKKERFSLILESASTNQTSMYLCASSSSPVEGEQYFGPGTRLTVT.

This clonotype was counted many times. This sequence joins TRBV18 and TRBJ1-1, with a possible D match to TRBD1 (6 bases). The CDR3 has 14 amino acids. Germline lookup yields CDR1 KGHSH and CDR2 LQKENI. The V and J ends lost 6 bases and 0 bases respectively, with 11 bases between them. The CDR3 here is CASSRGTMNTEAFF. DNA for the CDR3: TGTGCCAGCTCCCGGGGGACAATGAACACTGAAGCTTTCTTT. Drawing the rest from reference TRBV18 and TRBJ1-1, the complete variable domain is NAGVMQNPRHLVRRRGQEARLRCSPMKGHSHVYWYRQLPEEGLKFMVYLQKENIIDESGMPKERFSAEFPKEGPSILRIQQVVRGDSAAYFCASSRGTMNTEAFFGQGTRLTVV.

There are many counts of this clonotype. This chain joins TRBV12-3 or TRBV12-4 and TRBJ1-4; 7 bases agree with TRBD1. The CDR3 runs to 17 residues. J was trimmed by 8 bases and V by 3 bases; bases with no gene match: 15. The CDR3 DNA follows: TGTGCCAGCAGTTTTATACCAGGGGGTTTTTTCGGAGAAAAACTGTTTTTT. Amino acids: CASSFIPGGFFGEKLFF.

This clonotype was found many times. J is TRBJ2-1 and V is TRBV12-3 or TRBV12-4; possible D gene TRBD1, 6 bases. V lost 4 bases, J lost 9 bases, and 16 bases lay in between. This CDR3 contains 14 residues. The CDR3 DNA reads TGTGCCAGCAGTTCTACAGGGTTGGCGAGTGAGCAGTTCTTC. This sequence encodes CASSSTGLASEQFF.

This clonotype showed up just a few times. The chain carries TRBV2 and TRBJ1-4; D unresolved. V lost 3 bases, J lost 4 bases, and 0 bases lay in between. Germline-derived CDR1 and CDR2 are SNHLY and FYNNEI. The CDR3 is 11 residues long. Here the CDR3 DNA reads TGTGCCAGCAGTGATAATGAAAAACTGTTTTTT. Protein sequence: CASSDNEKLFF.

This clonotype was counted once. The V gene is TRBV5-5, the J gene TRBJ2-7; D is unclear. CDR1 and CDR2 from the germline V gene are SGHKS and YYEKEE (reference sequence). This CDR3 contains 13 residues. In nucleotides, the CDR3 is TGTGCCAGCAGCTTGGCCAGCTCCTACGATCAGTACGTC. Translating it yields CASSLASSYDQYV.

This clonotype has a count of ten or more. The gene calls are TRBV10-3 and TRBJ1-1; 8 bases align to TRBD1. CDR1 and CDR2 from the germline V gene are ENHRY and SYGVKD. The junction had 9 bases not matched to a gene; V was cut back by 6 bases and J by 0 bases. The CDR3 is 16 amino acids. CDR3 nucleotide sequence: TGTGCCATCAGGAGACAGGGGCGGGGGATGAACACTGAAGCTTTCTTT. Translation gives CAIRRQGRGMNTEAFF.

This clonotype came up a few times. V is TRBV13 and J is TRBJ1-5; D unresolved. Germline values: CDR1 PRHDT, CDR2 FYEKMQ (reference sequence). Trimming took 0 bases from V and 3 from J, leaving 12 bases between them. This CDR3 has 16 amino acids. The CDR3 region is CASSLGYGTDNQPQHF. The CDR3 DNA reads as TGTGCCAGCAGCTTAGGGTATGGTACAGACAATCAGCCCCAGCATTTT.

This clonotype was found many times. This chain connects TRBV27 to TRBJ2-1; D is unclear. Germline values: CDR1 MNHEY, CDR2 SMNVEV (reference sequence). The CDR3 is 15 amino acids. The V and J ends lost 3 bases and 0 bases respectively, with 9 bases between them. This CDR3 is CASSLRGASYNEQFF. The CDR3 nucleotides are TGTGCCAGCAGTTTGCGAGGCGCCTCCTACAATGAGCAGTTCTTC.

The rearrangement joins TRBV2 to TRBJ2-1; 12 nucleotides align to TRBD2. The germline gives CDR1 SNHLY, CDR2 FYNNEI. The V gene end was trimmed by 5 bases and the J gene end by 6 bases; junction bases not matched to a gene: 5. The CDR3 contains 15 residues. CDR3 loop: CASSLAGGVLNEQFF. The CDR3 nucleotides read TGTGCCAGCAGTCTAGCGGGAGGGGTGCTCAATGAGCAGTTCTTC.

This clonotype was observed many times. The chain employs TRBV30 and TRBJ1-2; 7 bases are a match to TRBD1. The CDR3 is made up of 15 amino acids. Germline lookup yields CDR1 GTSNPN and CDR2 SVGIG (reference sequence). After removal of 1 base from V and 5 bases from J, the junction contained 10 bases not matched to a gene. The CDR3 protein is CAWSAGTASSYGYTF. The CDR3, as DNA: TGTGCCTGGAGTGCCGGGACAGCATCTTCATATGGCTACACCTTC.

This clonotype was detected ten times or more. The chain recombines TRBV6-1 with TRBJ1-1; possibly TRBD1 for D (5 bases). CDR3 length equals 15 residues. The germline V gene encodes CDR1 MNHNS and CDR2 SASEGT. Trimming cost V 5 bases and J 1 base, with 14 bases left between them. The CDR3 DNA follows: TGTGCCAGCAGTAAAACCGGGACCGAGAACACTGAAGCTTTCTTT. Amino acid sequence: CASSKTGTENTEAFF.

This clonotype was counted many times. The genes are TRBV14 and TRBJ2-1, with 10 bases lining up with TRBD2. The trim removed 10 bases at V and 9 bases at J, leaving 12 bases unmatched. CDR3 length: 14 amino acids. The germline gives CDR1 SGHDN, CDR2 FVKESK. The CDR3 DNA reads TGTGCCACTACCTCTAGCGGGAGACGAAGTGAGCAGTTCTTC. Translation gives CATTSSGRRSEQFF.

This chain joins TRBV28 and TRBJ2-2; 7 bases line up with TRBD1. This CDR3 has 14 residues. V gave up 5 bases and J gave up 3 bases; unmatched junction bases: 3. CDR1 is MDHEN and CDR2 is SYDVKM in the germline V gene. CDR3 nucleotides: TGTGCCAGCAGTACGACAGGGTACACCGGGGAGCTGTTTTTT. Protein product: CASSTTGYTGELFF.

This clonotype was seen repeatedly, ten times or more. As the CDR3 is not closed by the conserved phenylalanine or tryptophan, this likely results from a read error. The V call is TRBV27, the J call TRBJ2-5, with 11 bases matching TRBD2. The ends lost 2 bases at V and 9 bases at J; junction bases unmatched: 2. This CDR3 spans 13 amino acids. Looked up from germline, CDR1 is MNHEY and CDR2 is SMNVEV (reference sequence). The CDR3 DNA reads as TGTGCCAGCAGTTTAGTAGCGGGAGGGCCCCAGTACGTC. Translating it yields CASSLVAGGPQYV.

As concerns this clonotype: This could be a read error, since a much larger clone is one nucleotide away. CDR3 bases: TGTGCCAGCAGCGTAGACGGTCATCAGCCCCAGCATTTT. This codes for CASSVDGHQPQHF. V usage is TRBV9 and J usage is TRBJ1-5; no clear D. The CDR3 runs 13 residues. The V and J ends lost 0 bases and 5 bases respectively, with 6 bases between them. Germline assignment: CDR1 SGDLS and CDR2 YYNGEE. Filled out from reference TRBV9 and TRBJ1-5, the complete variable domain reads DSGVTQTPKHLITATGQRVTLRCSPRSGDLSVYWYQQSLDQGLQFLIQYYNGEERAKGNILERFSAQQFPDLHSELNLSSLELGDSALYFCASSVDGHQPQHFGDGTRLSIL.

The sample holds many counts of this clonotype. The chain uses TRBV20-1 and TRBJ2-1; 7 bases match TRBD2. This CDR3 has 16 amino acids. J lost 2 bases, V lost 2 bases, and 9 bases had no gene match. The germline gives CDR1 DFQATT, CDR2 SNEGSKA (reference sequence). As DNA, the CDR3 is TGCAGTGCTAGACCCTCCTCCAGCGGGGCCTACAATGAGCAGTTCTTC. Residues: CSARPSSSGAYNEQFF.